These 5 T cell receptor beta chains share one sample of origin, sequenced in a study of response to subunit inactivated influenza vaccine. One entry per CDR3 protein results from TCRdb running MiXCR on the RT-PCR reads. Here the sample spans about 620,000 distinct CDR3 sequences, approximately 12% being singletons. The material was PBMCs from blood, obtained on the day of vaccination. The receptors were gathered from a man aged 50-60 years who received an inactivated influenza vaccine.

This chain joins TRBV6-1 and TRBJ2-6; 12 bases are shared with TRBD1. V lost 6 bases, J lost 4 bases, and 10 bases stayed unmatched. The CDR3 runs to 18 residues. The germline V gene has CDR1 MNHNS and CDR2 SASEGT. The CDR3 sequence is CASRGDRGRMGGANVLTF. For the CDR3, the DNA is TGTGCCAGCAGAGGGGACAGGGGGCGAATGGGAGGGGCCAACGTCCTGACTTTC.

This clonotype was counted a few times. CDR3 nucleotide sequence: TGTGCCAGCAGCGTAGCTGCCAGGGATAATTCACCCCTCCACTTT. Translating gives CASSVAARDNSPLHF. The genes are TRBV9 and TRBJ1-6; TRBD1 is a possible D gene (5 bases). With 0 bases removed from V and 5 bases from J, the gap between germline ends came to 9 bases. Germline CDR1 and CDR2: SGDLS and YYNGEE. The CDR3 consists of 15 residues.

This sequence joins TRBV5-1 and TRBJ2-1; perhaps TRBD1 as D (5 bases). V lost 5 bases, J lost 4 bases, and 10 bases lay in between. This CDR3 is 13 amino acids long. In germline, CDR1 is SGHRS, CDR2 YFSETQ. CDR3 loop: CASRTVDYNEQFF. CDR3 nucleotide sequence: TGCGCCAGCAGGACAGTCGATTACAATGAGCAGTTCTTC. Full variable domain (remainder filled in from reference TRBV5-1 and TRBJ2-1): KAGVTQTPRYLIKTRGQQVTLSCSPISGHRSVSWYQQTPGQGLQFLFEYFSETQRNKGNFPGRFSGRQFSNSRSEMNVSTLELGDSALYLCASRTVDYNEQFFGPGTRLTVL.

This clonotype was counted between two and nine times. The V call is TRBV7-9, the J call TRBJ2-5; the D gene is possibly TRBD2 (6 bases). The germline CDR1 and CDR2 sequences are SEHNR and FQNEAQ (reference sequence). The CDR3 covers 17 residues. Trimming shortened V by 5 bases and J by 5 bases, and 24 bases separated the two germline ends. CDR3 in DNA: TGTGCCAGCAGCGGCCAGTCGCCCGTCCGGAGGGTGGAGACCCAGTACTTC. Translating it yields CASSGQSPVRRVETQYF.

This sequence joins TRBV28 and TRBJ2-7; TRBD2 agrees at 7 bases. CDR1 and CDR2 from the germline V gene are MDHEN and SYDVKM. The CDR3 runs to 14 residues. Trimming at V came to 3 bases and at J to 7 bases, leaving 9 bases not matched to a gene. This chain's CDR3 is CASSFLGGPREQYF. The CDR3 DNA is TGTGCCAGCAGTTTTCTGGGAGGGCCTCGGGAGCAGTACTTC.